This entry lists 19 T cell receptor beta chains sequenced from one sample in a study of cytomegalovirus exposure and HLA in healthy donors. PCR employed 60 Vbeta and 13 Jbeta primers. The method was immunoSEQ multiplex PCR; TCRdb's version includes in-frame clones alone and lacks a portion of them. The sample has about 200,000 clones, 70% to 85% seen once. Material for sequencing was PBMCs. Every receptor here comes from a girl aged 2 to 9 in good health and CMV-seronegative.

Remarks on this clone: Relative to the germline gene, one junction end is altered; a read error may explain this. The chain carries TRBV4-2 and TRBJ2-1; 8 bases line up with TRBD1. The CDR3 runs 15 residues. Per the germline V gene, CDR1 is LGHNA and CDR2 is YNFKEQ. The CDR3: CASSPDRASNNEQFF. DNA for the CDR3: TGTGCCAGCAGCCCGGACAGGGCCTCCAACAATGAGCAGTTCTTC.

The rearrangement joins TRBV10-3 to TRBJ2-7; D may be TRBD1 (6 bases). The V and J ends lost 4 bases and 7 bases respectively, with 20 bases between them. This CDR3 is built from 15 residues. CDR1 and CDR2 (germline): ENHRY, SYGVKD. The CDR3 DNA sequence: TGTGCCATCAGTGGGGGACCGGACAGTGCCCTTGAGCAGTACTTC. It yields the protein CAISGGPDSALEQYF.

The chain couples TRBV30 to TRBJ1-3, with 9 bases matching TRBD1. Germline trimming cut 3 bases from V and 5 bases from J; bases unmatched to any gene: 2. The CDR3 runs to 13 residues. CDR1 is GTSNPN and CDR2 is SVGIG in the germline V gene (reference sequence). The CDR3: CAWRTGGRNTIYF. In nucleotides, the CDR3 is TGTGCCTGGAGAACAGGGGGCAGAAACACCATATATTTT. Supplemented by reference TRBV30 and TRBJ1-3, the full variable domain reads SQTIHQWPATLVQPVGSPLSLECTVEGTSNPNLYWYRQAAGRGLQLLFYSVGIGQISSEVPQNLSASRPQDRQFILSSKKLLLSDSGFYLCAWRTGGRNTIYFGEGSWLTVV.

This clone was detected once. The genes are TRBV19 and TRBJ1-2; a possible D gene is TRBD1 (5 bases). Trimming removed 5 bases from V and 1 base from J, with 20 bases in between. The CDR3 consists of 17 residues. Germline V gene lookup returns CDR1 LNHDA and CDR2 SQIVND (reference sequence). This CDR3 reads CASSPRSRAQGNYGYTF. CDR3 in DNA: TGTGCCAGTAGTCCCCGTTCTAGAGCTCAGGGTAACTATGGCTACACCTTC. Variable domain in full (rest from reference TRBV19 and TRBJ1-2): DGGITQSPKYLFRKEGQNVTLSCEQNLNHDAMYWYRQDPGQGLRLIYYSQIVNDFQKGDIAEGYSVSREKKESFPLTVTSAQKNPTAFYLCASSPRSRAQGNYGYTFGSGTRLTVV.

The rearrangement joins TRBV13 to TRBJ1-1, with a weak D call TRBD1 (6 bases). Germline V gene data show CDR1 as PRHDT and CDR2 as FYEKMQ (reference sequence). With 0 bases removed from V and 3 bases from J, the gap between germline ends came to 11 bases. The CDR3 extends over 15 amino acids. CDR3 in DNA: TGTGCCAGCAGCTTAGGCTTGGGGGCGGACACTGAAGCTTTCTTT. Amino acids: CASSLGLGADTEAFF.

This clone was counted only a few times. The chain combines TRBV7-9 with TRBJ1-4; 7 nucleotides line up with TRBD1. Per the germline V gene, CDR1 is SEHNR and CDR2 is FQNEAQ (reference sequence). Germline trimming cut 0 bases from V and 4 bases from J; bases unmatched to any gene: 5. The CDR3 contains 16 residues. The CDR3 region is CASSLALGQRNEKLFF. CDR3 in DNA: TGTGCCAGCAGCTTAGCGCTGGGACAGCGTAATGAAAAACTGTTTTTT.

V usage is TRBV27 and J usage is TRBJ1-6; 7 bases are shared with TRBD1. After removal of 1 base from V and 4 bases from J, the junction contained 4 bases not matched to a gene. The CDR3 has 16 amino acids. Germline V lookup: CDR1 MNHEY, CDR2 SMNVEV (reference sequence). CDR3 coding DNA: TGTGCCAGCAGTTTATATGGGACAGCATATAATTCACCCCTCCACTTT. Its protein product is CASSLYGTAYNSPLHF.

The rearrangement uses TRBV27 and TRBJ2-2; 7 nucleotides agree with TRBD1. The trim removed 6 bases at V and 1 base at J, leaving 2 bases unmatched. The CDR3 extends over 14 amino acids. The germline gives CDR1 MNHEY, CDR2 SMNVEV (reference sequence). CDR3 sequence (DNA): TGTGCCAGCAGCCGGGACAGGAACACCGGGGAGCTGTTTTTT. Translating gives CASSRDRNTGELFF.

This chain links TRBV25-1 with TRBJ1-2; perhaps TRBD1 as D (5 bases). This CDR3 region has 14 residues. From germline, CDR1 is MGHDK and CDR2 SYGVNS. Trimming removed 3 bases at V and 4 bases at J, with 12 bases between. Here the CDR3 reads CASSESAGTYGYTF. In nucleotides, the CDR3 is TGTGCCAGCAGTGAGTCGGCGGGGACCTATGGCTACACCTTC.

This clone was detected once. The J gene is TRBJ2-7, the V gene TRBV30, with D possibly TRBD2 on 5 matching bases. The CDR3 is 14 amino acids. V lost 2 bases, J lost 3 bases, and 14 bases lay in between. Per the germline V gene, CDR1 is GTSNPN and CDR2 is SVGIG (reference sequence). The chain's CDR3 is CAWSTGSGVYEQYF. CDR3 nucleotide sequence: TGTGCCTGGAGTACGGGGAGTGGGGTCTACGAGCAGTACTTC.

This clone has just a few counts. J is TRBJ2-5 and V is TRBV5-4; TRBD1 aligns across 10 bases. Germline CDR1 reads SGHNT; CDR2 reads YYREEE (reference sequence). The V segment lost 4 bases and the J segment 9 bases; nucleotides outside the gene matches: 3. This CDR3 is built from 12 residues. For the CDR3, the DNA is TGTGCCAGCAGCCTGGACAGGGGGGCCCAGTACTTC. Its translation: CASSLDRGAQYF.

V gene TRBV27 combines with J gene TRBJ2-7, with 9 bases lining up with TRBD1. This CDR3 has 14 amino acids. Germline lookup yields CDR1 MNHEY and CDR2 SMNVEV (reference sequence). V was pared by 4 bases and J by 0 bases, with 1 base of the junction left unmatched. The CDR3 bases are TGTGCCAGCAGTTCGACAGGGGGCTCCTACGAGCAGTACTTC. It specifies CASSSTGGSYEQYF.

The chain carries TRBV9 and TRBJ2-7; TRBD1 matches 7 bases. This CDR3 comprises 12 residues. Per the germline V gene, CDR1 is SGDLS and CDR2 is YYNGEE. The V segment lost 4 bases and the J segment 4 bases; nucleotides outside the gene matches: 2. In DNA form, the CDR3 reads TGTGCCAGCAGCCAGGGGGATTACGAGCAGTACTTC. Its protein product is CASSQGDYEQYF.

The genes are TRBV5-1 and TRBJ2-1; 7 nucleotides align to TRBD2. The CDR3 consists of 15 residues. Germline values: CDR1 SGHRS, CDR2 YFSETQ. V lost 3 bases and J lost 0; bases outside the gene matches: 3. CDR3 amino acids: CASSSRTSSYNEQFF. The CDR3 DNA reads TGCGCCAGCAGCTCAAGGACTAGCTCCTACAATGAGCAGTTCTTC.

The rearrangement uses TRBV2 and TRBJ1-5; no firm D call. V was pared by 5 bases and J by 2 bases, with 10 bases between. The germline V gene encodes CDR1 SNHLY and CDR2 FYNNEI. The CDR3 totals 14 residues. DNA of the CDR3: TGTGCCAGCAGTTCCGACTGGGGCAATCAGCCCCAGCATTTT. This translates into CASSSDWGNQPQHF. Based on the CDR3 plus reference TRBV2 and TRBJ1-5, the full variable domain is EPEVTQTPSHQVTQMGQEVILRCVPISNHLYFYWYRQILGQKVEFLVSFYNNEISEKSEIFDDQFSVERPDGSNFTLKIRSTKLEDSAMYFCASSSDWGNQPQHFGDGTRLSIL.

The chain carries TRBV19 and TRBJ1-2; 9 nucleotides align to TRBD1. Germline V gene lookup returns CDR1 LNHDA and CDR2 SQIVND (reference sequence). Trimming at V came to 2 bases and at J to 0 bases, leaving 4 bases not matched to a gene. The CDR3 spans 16 residues. The CDR3 spells CASSISGTGSNYGYTF. CDR3 in DNA: TGTGCCAGTAGTATATCCGGGACAGGGTCTAACTATGGCTACACCTTC.

V usage is TRBV5-1 and J usage is TRBJ2-3; 7 bases match TRBD2. Germline V gene lookup returns CDR1 SGHRS and CDR2 YFSETQ. The length of the CDR3 is 15 residues. V shed 0 bases and J 4 bases; nucleotides not matched to a gene: 5. The CDR3: CASSLVAGEADTQYF. CDR3 nucleotides: TGCGCCAGCAGCTTGGTGGCGGGAGAGGCAGATACGCAGTATTTT.

The chain joins TRBV15 to TRBJ1-2; D is unresolved. The CDR3 is 11 amino acids. V lost 6 bases and J 8 bases, leaving 10 bases between the germline ends. Looked up from germline, CDR1 is LNHNV and CDR2 is YYDKDF (reference sequence). The CDR3 region has the DNA TGTGCCACCAGTTCAGGAGGAGGCTACACCTTC. This codes for CATSSGGGYTF.

The V and J genes are TRBV30 and TRBJ1-1; D remains unclear. Per the germline V gene, CDR1 is GTSNPN and CDR2 is SVGIG (reference sequence). Deletions cut 0 bases from V and 3 bases from J, with 8 bases between. The CDR3 covers 13 residues. CDR3 nucleotides: TGTGCCTGGAGTGTACGCGTGGACACTGAAGCTTTCTTT. Protein: CAWSVRVDTEAFF.